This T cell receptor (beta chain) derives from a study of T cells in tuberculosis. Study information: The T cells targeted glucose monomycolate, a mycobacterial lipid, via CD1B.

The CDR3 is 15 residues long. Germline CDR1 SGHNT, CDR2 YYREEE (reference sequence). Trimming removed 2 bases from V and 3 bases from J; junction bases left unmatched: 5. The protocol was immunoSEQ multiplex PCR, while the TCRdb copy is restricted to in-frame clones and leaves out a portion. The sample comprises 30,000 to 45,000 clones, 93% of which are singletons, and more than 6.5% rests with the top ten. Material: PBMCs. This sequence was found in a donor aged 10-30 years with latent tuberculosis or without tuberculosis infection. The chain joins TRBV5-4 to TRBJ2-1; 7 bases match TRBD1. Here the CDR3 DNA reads TGTGCCAGCAGCTTTAACAGGGACAGCTACAATGAGCAGTTCTTC. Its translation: CASSFNRDSYNEQFF.